This T cell receptor (beta chain) was identified during a study of cytotoxic CD8 clonotypes in ibrutinib-treated CLL. The study's findings and limits: Clonality grew at ibrutinib response; at progression, it decreased back toward baseline. Sustained-remission and progressing patients diverged in sampling times. The clonality rise at ibrutinib response reflected private clonotype expansion.

Investigators sourced around 2 micrograms of genomic DNA from cryopreserved PBMCs for TCR beta libraries. Sequencing was performed with immunoSEQ multiplex PCR; in TCRdb, only in-frame clones are kept and a portion is missing. Of some 200,000 clones listed, 70% were seen once; the top ten hold approximately 5.9%. From germline, CDR1 is WSHSY and CDR2 SAAADI. Trimming cost V 8 bases and J 2 bases, with 19 bases left between them. There are 16 residues in the CDR3. Points on this clone: The antigen is unknown.

The V gene is TRBV10-2, the J gene TRBJ1-3; no clear D gene. Sequenced material: PBMCs, taken after 12 months of ibrutinib treatment. This TCR was recovered from a human donor with chronic lymphocytic leukemia. The CDR3 is CASQRSNRGTGNTIYF. As DNA, the CDR3 is TGCGCCAGCCAGCGATCGAACCGAGGCACTGGAAACACCATATATTTT.